This T cell receptor beta chain was found in a study of technical replicates of blood from a few donors. Germline CDR1 is SGHAT and CDR2 is FQNNGV. CDR3 length equals 14 residues. Trimming shortened V by 1 base and J by 3 bases, and 9 bases separated the two germline ends. Profiling relied on immunoSEQ multiplex PCR, and the TCRdb table lists in-frame clones only, not all of them. The sample contains under 70,000 clones, around 84% of which appear only once. Sequenced sample: PBMCs. The V gene is TRBV11-2, the J gene TRBJ1-2, with D possibly matching TRBD1 (5 bases). This receptor was identified in a human donor in good health. Some clones in this sample may be carry-over from other donors' samples. The CDR3, as DNA: TGTGCCAGCAGCTTAGGGGGCCCGGACTATGGCTACACCTTC. It specifies CASSLGGPDYGYTF.